This T cell receptor beta chain is from a study of shared clonotypes between healthy human individuals. Overall study context: CD8 memory received one plate per donor, CD8 naive two, CD4 memory three and CD4 naive three.

General observations from the study: Researchers found naive subsets generally carried larger estimated richness than memory subsets.

Of note for this clone: The antigen is not known. At the DNA level, this CDR3 is encoded by other sequences in the same sample as well.

The CDR3 has 13 residues. Germline CDR1 is GTSNPN and CDR2 is SVGIG (reference sequence). V was pared by 0 bases and J by 7 bases, with 10 bases between. Some clones are missing from TCRdb's copy, which holds only in-frame ones; the method was immunoSEQ multiplex PCR. This table has about 520,000 clones, around 95% appearing once. The V and J genes are TRBV30 and TRBJ1-5; TRBD1 might be the D (6 bases). The receptor comes from a woman in her twenties or thirties in good health. The sequencing input was naive CD4+ T cells sorted from blood. The subset was: CD45RA+ positively selected. CDR3 sequence: CAWSVRGQQPQHF. The CDR3 DNA reads as TGTGCCTGGAGTGTCAGGGGCCAACAGCCCCAGCATTTT.